This T cell receptor beta chain appears in the sequencing data of a study of T cells in Graves' hyperthyroidism and ophthalmopathy. Study context: Upon initial diagnosis and before any treatment, peripheral blood was collected.

This clonotype was seen many times. The investigators amplified TCR beta CDR3 regions from RNA transcripts. Researchers ran a first-round RT-PCR on the TCR CDR3 using the HTBI primer set. TCRdb used MiXCR to reprocess the multiplex PCR reads, holding one entry per CDR3 protein. The data hold about 600,000 distinct CDR3 sequences, with more than 12% observed a single time. The PBMCs were sourced from fresh peripheral blood (more than 9 ml). Trimming removed 0 bases at V and 7 bases at J, with 13 bases between. Per the germline V gene, CDR1 is WSHSY and CDR2 is SAAADI. This CDR3 is built from 15 residues.

The V call is TRBV10-2, the J call TRBJ1-5; D ambiguous. Sequencing was carried out using blood. The TCR was taken from a woman aged 50 to 65 with Graves' ophthalmopathy. As DNA, the CDR3 is TGCGCCAGCAGTGAGTCGCTGTCGACCTGGCAGCCCCAGCATTTT. Its translation: CASSESLSTWQPQHF.